This entry features one T cell receptor beta chain sequence. Its antigen is undetermined. The PCR had 60 Vbeta and 13 Jbeta primers. The table came from immunoSEQ multiplex PCR; TCRdb's copy has only in-frame clones and leaves some out. Counted here are about 130,000 clones, over 60% occurring once; the ten biggest clones make up approximately 2.6%. Germline CDR1 LNHDA, CDR2 SQIVND (reference sequence). This CDR3 spans 16 amino acids. The ends lost 1 base at V and 7 bases at J; junction bases unmatched: 3. This specimen belongs to a study of cytomegalovirus exposure and HLA in healthy donors. Regarding the study as a whole: For TCR beta chains, V- and J-gene trimming was later linked to a missense DCLRE1C variant. In a later analysis, compared with equally common non-associated chains, HLA-associated beta chains were more expanded.

V and J are TRBV19 and TRBJ2-1; TRBD2 aligns across 14 bases. Sequencing was carried out using PBMCs. This TCR came from a human donor in good health. CDR3 sequence: CASSIGTSGGWNEQFF. In DNA form, the CDR3 reads TGTGCCAGTAGTATAGGGACTAGCGGGGGGTGGAATGAGCAGTTCTTC.